Below are 14 T cell receptor beta chains sequenced from a single sample in a study of shared clonotypes between healthy human individuals. The method was immunoSEQ multiplex PCR; TCRdb's version includes in-frame clones alone and lacks a portion of them. The sample holds around 530,000 clones, around 80% seen once. Input material: PBMCs. The receptor source for this set is a woman aged 40 to 49 in good health. Some clones in this sample may be carry-over from other donors' samples.

A single count supports this clone. The CDR3 DNA is TGTGCCAGCAGCTTTAGGGCACCTGGGAGGAAGACCCAGTACTTC. It encodes CASSFRAPGRKTQYF. This sequence joins TRBV5-6 and TRBJ2-5; D perhaps matches TRBD2 (6 bases). Looked up from germline, CDR1 is SGHDT and CDR2 is YYEEEE. CDR3 length: 15 amino acids. Trimming removed 2 bases at V and 6 bases at J, with 17 bases between.

The chain links TRBV5-4 to TRBJ2-1; 11 nucleotides line up with TRBD2. CDR1 and CDR2 (germline): SGHNT, YYREEE (reference sequence). There are 16 residues in the CDR3. Germline trimming cut 4 bases from V and 4 bases from J; bases unmatched to any gene: 7. This chain's CDR3 is CASSERLAGLYNEQFF. The CDR3 DNA sequence: TGTGCCAGCAGCGAAAGACTAGCGGGACTATACAATGAGCAGTTCTTC.

The gene calls are TRBV28 and TRBJ2-1; TRBD2 matches 7 bases. The germline V gene has CDR1 MDHEN and CDR2 SYDVKM. V was clipped by 8 bases and J by 6 bases; unmatched bases: 16. The CDR3 loop spans 16 amino acids. This CDR3 reads CASGPDREGAPNEQFF. In DNA form, the CDR3 reads TGTGCCAGCGGCCCCGATAGGGAGGGAGCTCCCAATGAGCAGTTCTTC.

CDR3: CASRRTGNGDTEAFF. Written as DNA, the CDR3 is TGTGCCAGCCGAAGGACAGGGAATGGGGACACTGAAGCTTTCTTT. The chain carries TRBV6-6 and TRBJ1-1, with 8 bases identical to TRBD1. Germline-derived CDR1 and CDR2 are MNHNY and SVGAGI (reference sequence). The CDR3 loop spans 15 amino acids. The V gene end was trimmed by 8 bases and the J gene end by 3 bases; junction bases not matched to a gene: 11.

This chain links TRBV27 with TRBJ2-3; 15 bases fit TRBD2. Trimming at V came to 4 bases and at J to 2 bases, leaving 7 bases not matched to a gene. Germline V gene lookup returns CDR1 MNHEY and CDR2 SMNVEV (reference sequence). The CDR3 runs to 18 residues. In nucleotides, the CDR3 is TGTGCCAGCAGTTCCCCGGGGACTAGCGGGAGGACCACAGATACGCAGTATTTT. Translating it yields CASSSPGTSGRTTDTQYF.

This clone occurred many times. The identical CDR3 is also encoded by other nucleotide sequences in the sample. The DNA for the CDR3 is TGTGCCAGCACGCCGGGGCAGGGCTCCCTAGGTGGCTACACCTTC. It translates to CASTPGQGSLGGYTF. The J gene is TRBJ1-2, the V gene TRBV2; D possibly corresponds to TRBD1 (5 bases). The CDR3 length is 15 residues. Germline assignment: CDR1 SNHLY and CDR2 FYNNEI. The germline V and J ends were trimmed by 7 bases and 7 bases, with 22 bases remaining between them.

V is TRBV9 and J is TRBJ2-4, with 7 bases matching TRBD2. Germline CDR1 is SGDLS and CDR2 is YYNGEE. The CDR3 runs to 15 residues. The V and J ends lost 4 bases and 8 bases, in that order; junction bases with no gene match: 12. CDR3 nucleotide sequence: TGTGCCAGCAGCCTAAGGGAGGGGAGGGATGACATTCAGTACTTC. Amino acids: CASSLREGRDDIQYF.

The CDR3 here is CAISESSMGNTEAFF. In nucleotides, the CDR3 is TGTGCCATCAGTGAGTCGTCTATGGGGAACACTGAAGCTTTCTTT. The chain links TRBV10-3 to TRBJ1-1; D is ambiguous. V was shortened by 0 bases and J by 1 base, with 9 bases between the two germline ends. Germline V gives CDR1 ENHRY, CDR2 SYGVKD. CDR3 size: 15 residues.

The chain has TRBV5-6 and TRBJ2-3, with 11 positions matching TRBD2. The germline gives CDR1 SGHDT, CDR2 YYEEEE. The CDR3 runs to 18 residues. V was clipped by 2 bases and J by 0 bases; unmatched bases: 8. The CDR3 here is CASSFALAGDPSTDTQYF. The DNA for the CDR3 is TGTGCCAGCAGCTTTGCACTAGCGGGAGACCCTAGCACAGATACGCAGTATTTT. Using reference TRBV5-6 and TRBJ2-3 for the parts outside the CDR3, the full variable domain is DAGVTQSPTHLIKTRGQQVTLRCSPKSGHDTVSWYQQALGQGPQFIFQYYEEEERQRGNFPDRFSGHQFPNYSSELNVNALLLGDSALYLCASSFALAGDPSTDTQYFGPGTRLTVL.

In this sample, this clone turned up once. The rearrangement links TRBV7-8 to TRBJ2-1; 8 nucleotides match TRBD2. This CDR3 is built from 12 residues. Germline CDR1 and CDR2: SGHVS and FQNEAQ. The V and J ends lost 4 bases and 12 bases, in that order; junction bases with no gene match: 5. In nucleotides, the CDR3 is TGTGCCAGCAGCTCCGGGGGGGTCGGGCAGTTCTTC. It codes for CASSSGGVGQFF. The variable domain in full, completed from reference TRBV7-8 and TRBJ2-1, reads GAGVSQSPRYKVAKRGQDVALRCDPISGHVSLFWYQQALGQGPEFLTYFQNEAQLDKSGLPSDRFFAERPEGSVSTLKIQRTQQEDSAVYLCASSSGGVGQFFGPGTRLTVL.

This chain links TRBV7-3 with TRBJ1-1; 8 bases agree with TRBD1. The ends lost 1 base at V and 3 bases at J; junction bases unmatched: 13. Germline-derived CDR1 and CDR2 are SGHTA and FQGTGA. The CDR3 loop spans 18 amino acids. The CDR3 DNA reads as TGTGCCAGCAGCTTAAGAGGCAGGGGGACAGGAGAAGACACTGAAGCTTTCTTT. It is translated as CASSLRGRGTGEDTEAFF.

To note about this clone: Sequence at one end of the junction differs from germline and may be a read error. The V gene is TRBV7-7, the J gene TRBJ2-2; D is ambiguous. The CDR3 totals 14 residues. Germline V gives CDR1 SSHAT, CDR2 FNYEAQ (reference sequence). CDR3 region: CASSPVKQSGELFF. In DNA, the CDR3 is TGTGCTAGCAGCCCCGTCAAGCAGTCCGGGGAGCTGTTTTTT.

The chain carries TRBV15 and TRBJ2-6; the D is unclear. The V end lost 1 base, the J end lost 1 base, and 8 bases lay between the germline ends. Per the germline V gene, CDR1 is LNHNV and CDR2 is YYDKDF (reference sequence). The CDR3 loop spans 16 amino acids. DNA for the CDR3: TGTGCCACCAGCAGAGGCCCCGGTTCTGGGGCCAACGTCCTGACTTTC. As protein: CATSRGPGSGANVLTF.

The genes are TRBV6-5 and TRBJ1-2, with 9 bases that match TRBD1. Germline V gives CDR1 MNHEY, CDR2 SVGAGI. V gave up 6 bases and J gave up 5 bases; unmatched junction bases: 4. This CDR3 is 13 amino acids long. The CDR3 here is CASRQTGGYGYTF. CDR3 DNA sequence: TGTGCCAGCAGGCAGACAGGGGGTTATGGCTACACCTTC.